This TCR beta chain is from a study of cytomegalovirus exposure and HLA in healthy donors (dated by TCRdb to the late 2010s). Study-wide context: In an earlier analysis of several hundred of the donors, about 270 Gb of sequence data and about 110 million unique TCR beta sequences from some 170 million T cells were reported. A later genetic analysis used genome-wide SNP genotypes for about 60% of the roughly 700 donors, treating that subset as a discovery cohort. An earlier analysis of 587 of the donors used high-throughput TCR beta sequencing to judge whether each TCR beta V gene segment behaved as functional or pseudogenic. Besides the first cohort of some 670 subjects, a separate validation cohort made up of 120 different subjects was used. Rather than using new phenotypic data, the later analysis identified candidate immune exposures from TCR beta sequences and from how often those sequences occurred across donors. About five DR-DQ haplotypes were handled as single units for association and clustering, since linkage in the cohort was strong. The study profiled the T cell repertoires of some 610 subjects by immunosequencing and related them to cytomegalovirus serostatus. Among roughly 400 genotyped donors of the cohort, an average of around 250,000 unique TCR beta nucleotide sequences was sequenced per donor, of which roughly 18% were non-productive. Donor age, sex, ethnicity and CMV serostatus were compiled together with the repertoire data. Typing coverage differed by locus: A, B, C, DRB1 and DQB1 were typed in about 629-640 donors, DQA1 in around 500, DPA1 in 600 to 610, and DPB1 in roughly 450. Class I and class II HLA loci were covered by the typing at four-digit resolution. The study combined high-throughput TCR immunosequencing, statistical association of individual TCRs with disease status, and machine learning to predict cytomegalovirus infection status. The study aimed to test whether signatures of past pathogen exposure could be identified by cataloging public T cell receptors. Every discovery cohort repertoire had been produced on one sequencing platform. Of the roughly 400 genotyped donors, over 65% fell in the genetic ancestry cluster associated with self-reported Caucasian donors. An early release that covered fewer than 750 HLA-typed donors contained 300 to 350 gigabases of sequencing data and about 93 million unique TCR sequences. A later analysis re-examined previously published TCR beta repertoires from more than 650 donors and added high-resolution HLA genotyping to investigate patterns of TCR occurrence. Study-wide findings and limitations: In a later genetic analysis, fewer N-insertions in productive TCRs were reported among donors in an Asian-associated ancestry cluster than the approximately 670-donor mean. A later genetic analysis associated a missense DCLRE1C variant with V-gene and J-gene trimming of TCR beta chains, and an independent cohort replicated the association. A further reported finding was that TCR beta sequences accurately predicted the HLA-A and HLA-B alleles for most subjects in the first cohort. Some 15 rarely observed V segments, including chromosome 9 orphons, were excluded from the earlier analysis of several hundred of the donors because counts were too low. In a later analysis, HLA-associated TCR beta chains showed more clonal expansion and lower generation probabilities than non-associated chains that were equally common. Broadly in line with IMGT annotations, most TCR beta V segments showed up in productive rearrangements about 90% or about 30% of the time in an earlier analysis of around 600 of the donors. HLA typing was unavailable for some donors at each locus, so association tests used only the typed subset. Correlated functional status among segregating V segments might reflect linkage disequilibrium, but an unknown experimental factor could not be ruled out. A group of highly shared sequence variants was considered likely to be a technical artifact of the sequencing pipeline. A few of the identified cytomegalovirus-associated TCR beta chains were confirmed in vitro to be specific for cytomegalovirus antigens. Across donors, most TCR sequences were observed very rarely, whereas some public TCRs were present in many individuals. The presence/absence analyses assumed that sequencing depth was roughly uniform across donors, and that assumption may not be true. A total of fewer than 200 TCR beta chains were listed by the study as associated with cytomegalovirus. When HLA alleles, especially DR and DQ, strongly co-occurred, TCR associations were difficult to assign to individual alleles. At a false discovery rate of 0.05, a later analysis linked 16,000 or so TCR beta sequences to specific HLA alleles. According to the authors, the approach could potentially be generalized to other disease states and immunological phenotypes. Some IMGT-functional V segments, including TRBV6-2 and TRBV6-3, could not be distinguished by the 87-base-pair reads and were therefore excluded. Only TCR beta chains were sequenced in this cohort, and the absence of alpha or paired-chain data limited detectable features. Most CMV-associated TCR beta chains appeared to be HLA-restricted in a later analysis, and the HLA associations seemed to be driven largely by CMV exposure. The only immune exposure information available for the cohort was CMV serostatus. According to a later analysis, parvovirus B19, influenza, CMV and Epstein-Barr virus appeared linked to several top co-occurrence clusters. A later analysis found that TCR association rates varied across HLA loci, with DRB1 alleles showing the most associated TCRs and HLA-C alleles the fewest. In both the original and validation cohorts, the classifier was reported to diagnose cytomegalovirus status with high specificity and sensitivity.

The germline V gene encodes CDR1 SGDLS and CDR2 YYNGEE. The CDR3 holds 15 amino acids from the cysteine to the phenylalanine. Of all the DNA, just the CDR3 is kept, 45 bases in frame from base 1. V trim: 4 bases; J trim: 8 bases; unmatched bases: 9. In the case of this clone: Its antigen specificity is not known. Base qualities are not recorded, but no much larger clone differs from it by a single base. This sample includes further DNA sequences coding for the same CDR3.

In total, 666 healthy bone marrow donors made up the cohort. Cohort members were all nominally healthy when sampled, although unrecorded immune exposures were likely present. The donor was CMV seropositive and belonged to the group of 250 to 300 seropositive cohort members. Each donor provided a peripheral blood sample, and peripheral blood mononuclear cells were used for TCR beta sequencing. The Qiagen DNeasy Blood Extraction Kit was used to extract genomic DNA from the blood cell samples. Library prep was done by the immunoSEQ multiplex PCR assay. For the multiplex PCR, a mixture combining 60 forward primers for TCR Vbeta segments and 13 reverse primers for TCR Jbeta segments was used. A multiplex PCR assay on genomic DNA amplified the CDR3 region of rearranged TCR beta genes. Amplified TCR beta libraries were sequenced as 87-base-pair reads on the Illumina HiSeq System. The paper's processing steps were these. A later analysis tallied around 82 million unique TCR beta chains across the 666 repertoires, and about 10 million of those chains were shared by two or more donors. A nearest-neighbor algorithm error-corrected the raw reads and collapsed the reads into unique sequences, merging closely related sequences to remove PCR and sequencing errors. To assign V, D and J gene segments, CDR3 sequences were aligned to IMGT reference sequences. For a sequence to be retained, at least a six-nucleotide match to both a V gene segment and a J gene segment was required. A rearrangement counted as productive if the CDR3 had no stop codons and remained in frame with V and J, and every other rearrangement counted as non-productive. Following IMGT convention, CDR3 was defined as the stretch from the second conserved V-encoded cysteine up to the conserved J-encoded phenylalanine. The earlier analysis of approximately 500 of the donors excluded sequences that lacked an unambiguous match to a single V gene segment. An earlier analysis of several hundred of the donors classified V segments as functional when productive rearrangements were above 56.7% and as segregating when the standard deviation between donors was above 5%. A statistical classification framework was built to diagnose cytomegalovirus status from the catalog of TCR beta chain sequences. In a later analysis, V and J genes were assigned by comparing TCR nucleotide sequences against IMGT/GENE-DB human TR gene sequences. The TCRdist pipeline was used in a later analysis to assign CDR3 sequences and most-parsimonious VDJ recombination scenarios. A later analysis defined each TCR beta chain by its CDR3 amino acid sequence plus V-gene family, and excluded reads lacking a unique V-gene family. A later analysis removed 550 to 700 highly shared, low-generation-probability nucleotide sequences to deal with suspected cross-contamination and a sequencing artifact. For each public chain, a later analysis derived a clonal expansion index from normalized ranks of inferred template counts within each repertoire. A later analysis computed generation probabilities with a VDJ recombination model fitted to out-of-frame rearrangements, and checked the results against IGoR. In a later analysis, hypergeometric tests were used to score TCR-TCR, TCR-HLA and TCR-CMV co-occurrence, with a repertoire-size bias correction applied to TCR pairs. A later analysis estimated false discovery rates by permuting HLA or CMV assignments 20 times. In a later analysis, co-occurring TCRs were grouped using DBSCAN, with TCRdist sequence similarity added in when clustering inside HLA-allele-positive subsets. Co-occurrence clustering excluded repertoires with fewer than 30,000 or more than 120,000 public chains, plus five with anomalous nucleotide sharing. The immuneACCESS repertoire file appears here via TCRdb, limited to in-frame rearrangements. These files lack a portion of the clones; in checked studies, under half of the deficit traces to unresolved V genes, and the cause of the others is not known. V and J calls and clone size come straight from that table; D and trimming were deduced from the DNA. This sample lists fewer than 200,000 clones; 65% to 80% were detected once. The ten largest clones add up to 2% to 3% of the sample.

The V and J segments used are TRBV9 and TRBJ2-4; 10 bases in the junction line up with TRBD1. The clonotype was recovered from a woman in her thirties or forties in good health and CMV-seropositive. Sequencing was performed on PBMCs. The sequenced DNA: TGTGCCAGCAGCCCCCCTGAGGACAGGGGGGACATTCAGTACTTC. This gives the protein CASSPPEDRGDIQYF.